This T cell receptor beta chain was sequenced for a study of T-cell reconstitution after alpha-beta-depleted transplantation in children. Findings and caveats of the study: Reportedly, roughly two months post-transplant, alpha-beta T cells arose from several hundred expanded graft clones. There were some patients whose high TCRbeta diversity at day 60 came from surviving recipient T cells and thymic progenitors. When one year had passed after transplant, most T-cell counts and diversity came from newly produced T cells.

This CDR3 contains 15 residues. Trimming shortened V by 4 bases and J by 0 bases, and 11 bases separated the two germline ends. Germline-derived CDR1 and CDR2 are ENHRY and SYGVKD. This clonotype was detected a few times. The target antigen is unknown. Researchers prepared the TCRbeta library using unique molecular identifiers, the study reports. TCRdb reprocessed the PCR reads via MiXCR and lists one record per CDR3 protein. The repertoire consists of 330,000 or so distinct CDR3 sequences, with nearly 8% occurring once and the leading ten covering around 10%. The sample was peripheral blood, taken 360 days after TCRalphabeta/CD19-depleted stem cell transplant. The gene calls are TRBV10-3 and TRBJ2-3, with TRBD2 as a possible D gene (6 bases). The sequence was obtained from a female patient aged 2-9 years who had a stem cell transplant for Fanconi anemia, so the T cells may come from the graft donor. The CDR3, as DNA: TGTGCCATCAGTGTCCGGGCGGGGAGCACAGATACGCAGTATTTT. Amino acids: CAISVRAGSTDTQYF.